This T cell receptor beta chain was identified in a study of blood T cell repertoires in COVID-19. Background on the study: Samples of COVID-19 (acute and convalescent) were obtained from the United States, Italy and Spain. The analysed material was cDNA or gDNA that came from T cells, B-cell-depleted T cells, or PBMCs.

The germline CDR1 and CDR2 sequences are SGHAT and FQNNGV. The CDR3 has 16 residues. Trimming removed 5 bases at V and 1 base at J, with 14 bases between. Patients at the Seattle site were enrolled during active infection and followed longitudinally. In the study's own analysis: Amplifying reference gene primers gave estimates of nucleated cell counts. Sequencing used immunoSEQ multiplex PCR; TCRdb keeps in-frame clones, though not all of them. D and trimming were read from the DNA, whereas the V and J calls and clone size are those reported in that table. The sample lists approximately 330,000 clones, approximately 86% occurring once.

The sequenced material came from peripheral blood. The chain couples TRBV11-2 to TRBJ2-2; TRBD2 might be the D (6 bases). The receptor was derived from a man aged 30 to 45 with COVID-19, enrolled during active disease. This chain's CDR3 is CASSQRTGVNTGELFF. CDR3 DNA sequence: TGTGCCAGCAGCCAAAGGACGGGAGTGAACACCGGGGAGCTGTTTTTT. The full variable domain, with the rest looked up from reference TRBV11-2 and TRBJ2-2, is EAGVAQSPRYKIIEKRQSVAFWCNPISGHATLYWYQQILGQGPKLLIQFQNNGVVDDSQLPKDRFSAERLKGVDSTLKIQPAKLEDSAVYLCASSQRTGVNTGELFFGEGSRLTVL.